This TCR beta chain is drawn from a study of shared clonotypes between healthy human individuals. About the study: A donor's plate count was three for CD4 naive and three for CD4 memory; CD8 naive had two and CD8 memory one.

In the sorted-subset replicate PCRs, about 200 ng DNA, roughly 29,000 T cell genomes, was used. TCRdb's table, derived via immunoSEQ multiplex PCR, lists solely in-frame clones and lacks some. The table lists about 1 million clones, about 80% of them singletons. Study-wide results and limits: Generation probabilities of non-shared clonotypes were lower (relative to those shared by all four donors). Generally, naive subsets came out with larger estimated richness than memory subsets.

The V and J ends lost 4 bases and 9 bases respectively, with 13 bases between them. CDR1 is MNHNS, CDR2 SASEGT, per germline. The CDR3 totals 13 residues. To note about this clone: Antigen unknown.

The rearrangement uses TRBV6-1 and TRBJ2-1; perhaps D is TRBD1 or TRBD2 (5 bases each). The receptor was isolated from a man in his late teens or twenties in good health. The source material was memory CD4+ T cells sorted from blood. Subset indicated: CD45RA-negative fraction. CDR3 nucleotide sequence: TGTGCCAGCAGTGTGTTTAGGGACGCTGAGCAGTTCTTC. Encoded protein: CASSVFRDAEQFF.